The clone carrying this TCR beta chain has more than one count but fewer than ten. Patients had received no treatment of any kind before thyroid surgery. This entry is derived from a study of metastatic and nonmetastatic thyroid tumors. Per the germline V gene, CDR1 is MNHEY and CDR2 is SMNVEV (reference sequence). The V gene lost 4 bases and the J gene lost 4 bases, with 17 bases spanning the gap. There are 16 residues in the CDR3. TCRdb ran MiXCR on the PCR reads. This sample has just under 20,000 clones, with approximately 35% found just once. The clonotype originates from a female donor with papillary thyroid cancer or a benign thyroid nodule (not recorded which). Some clones in this sample may be carry-over from other donors' samples. J is TRBJ2-1 and V is TRBV27; D possibly corresponds to TRBD2 (6 bases). Sequencing was carried out using tumor tissue. Here the CDR3 DNA reads TGTGCCAGCAGTTCCCTGGCGGGGCCCCTATACAATGAGCAGTTCTTC. Protein sequence: CASSSLAGPLYNEQFF.